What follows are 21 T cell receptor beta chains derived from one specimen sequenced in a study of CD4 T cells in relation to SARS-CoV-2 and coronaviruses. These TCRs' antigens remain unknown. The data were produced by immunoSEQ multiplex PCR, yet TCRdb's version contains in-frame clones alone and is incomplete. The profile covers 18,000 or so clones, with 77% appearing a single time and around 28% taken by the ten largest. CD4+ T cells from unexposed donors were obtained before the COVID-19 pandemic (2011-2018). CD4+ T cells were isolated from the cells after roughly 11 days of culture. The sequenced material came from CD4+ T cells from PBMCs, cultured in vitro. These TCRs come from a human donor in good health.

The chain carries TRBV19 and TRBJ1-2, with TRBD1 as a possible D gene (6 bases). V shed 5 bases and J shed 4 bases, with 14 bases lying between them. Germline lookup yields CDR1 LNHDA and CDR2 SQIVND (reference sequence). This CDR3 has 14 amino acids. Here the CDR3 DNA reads TGTGCCAGTAGTGGCCGGGGGGCCTTCTATGGCTACACCTTC. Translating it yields CASSGRGAFYGYTF. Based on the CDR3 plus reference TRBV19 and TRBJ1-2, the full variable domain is DGGITQSPKYLFRKEGQNVTLSCEQNLNHDAMYWYRQDPGQGLRLIYYSQIVNDFQKGDIAEGYSVSREKKESFPLTVTSAQKNPTAFYLCASSGRGAFYGYTFGSGTRLTVV.

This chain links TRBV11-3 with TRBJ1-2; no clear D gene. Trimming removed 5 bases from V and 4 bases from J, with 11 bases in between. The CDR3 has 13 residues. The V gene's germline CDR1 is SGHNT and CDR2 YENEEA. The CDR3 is CASSIHEGYGYTF. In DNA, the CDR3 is TGTGCCAGCAGCATACACGAGGGCTATGGCTACACCTTC.

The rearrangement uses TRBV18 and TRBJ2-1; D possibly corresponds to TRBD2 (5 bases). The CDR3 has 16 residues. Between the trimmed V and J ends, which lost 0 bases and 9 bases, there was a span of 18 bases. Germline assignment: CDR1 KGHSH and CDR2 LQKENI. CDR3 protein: CASSPPLAGVFAEQFF. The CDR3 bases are TGTGCCAGCTCACCACCCCTAGCCGGAGTTTTTGCTGAGCAGTTCTTC.

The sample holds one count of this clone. For the CDR3, the DNA is TGTGCCAGTAGACCAGCGGGACCAGAACGCGAGCAGTACTTC. Its translation is CASRPAGPEREQYF. The chain joins TRBV19 to TRBJ2-7; TRBD2 agrees at 7 bases. The V gene end was trimmed by 6 bases and the J gene end by 6 bases; junction bases not matched to a gene: 11. Per the germline V gene, CDR1 is LNHDA and CDR2 is SQIVND (reference sequence). This CDR3 has 14 amino acids.

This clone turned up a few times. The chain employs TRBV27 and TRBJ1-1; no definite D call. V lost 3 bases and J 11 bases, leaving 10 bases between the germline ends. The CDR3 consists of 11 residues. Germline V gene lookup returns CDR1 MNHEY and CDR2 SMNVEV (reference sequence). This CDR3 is CASSLLGRAFF. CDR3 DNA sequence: TGTGCCAGCAGTTTGTTAGGTCGGGCTTTCTTT.

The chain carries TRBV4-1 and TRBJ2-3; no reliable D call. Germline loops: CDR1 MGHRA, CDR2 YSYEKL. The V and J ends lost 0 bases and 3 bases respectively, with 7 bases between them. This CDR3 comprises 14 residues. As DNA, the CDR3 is TGCGCCAGCAGCCAAGAACGAGTAACAGATACGCAGTATTTT. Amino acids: CASSQERVTDTQYF.

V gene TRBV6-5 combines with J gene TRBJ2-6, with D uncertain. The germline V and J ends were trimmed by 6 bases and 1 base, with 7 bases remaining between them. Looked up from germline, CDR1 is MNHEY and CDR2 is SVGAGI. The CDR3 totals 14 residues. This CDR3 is CASSPLSGANVLTF. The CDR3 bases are TGTGCCAGCAGCCCACTTTCTGGGGCCAACGTCCTGACTTTC.

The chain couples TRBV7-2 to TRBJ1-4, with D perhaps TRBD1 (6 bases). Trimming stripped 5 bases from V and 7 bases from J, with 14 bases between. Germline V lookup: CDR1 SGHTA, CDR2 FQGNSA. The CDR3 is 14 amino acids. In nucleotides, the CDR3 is TGTGCCAGCAGCCCGGGGGGGCGGACTGAAAAACTGTTTTTT. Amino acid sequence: CASSPGGRTEKLFF.

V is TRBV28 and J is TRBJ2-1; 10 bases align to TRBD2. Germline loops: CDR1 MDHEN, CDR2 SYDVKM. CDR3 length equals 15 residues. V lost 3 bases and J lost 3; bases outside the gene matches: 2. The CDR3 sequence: CASSLASGGYNEQFF. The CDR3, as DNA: TGTGCCAGCAGTTTGGCTAGCGGGGGCTACAATGAGCAGTTCTTC.

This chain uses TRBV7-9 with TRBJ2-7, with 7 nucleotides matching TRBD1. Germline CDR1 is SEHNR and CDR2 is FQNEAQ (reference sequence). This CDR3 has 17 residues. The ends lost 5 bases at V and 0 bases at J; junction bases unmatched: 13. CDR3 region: CASSQTGALGISYEQYF. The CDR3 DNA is TGTGCCAGCAGCCAAACAGGGGCATTGGGGATCTCCTACGAGCAGTACTTC.

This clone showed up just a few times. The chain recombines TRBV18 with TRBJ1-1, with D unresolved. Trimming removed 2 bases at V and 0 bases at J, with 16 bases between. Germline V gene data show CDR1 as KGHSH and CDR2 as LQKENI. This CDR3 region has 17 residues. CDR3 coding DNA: TGTGCCAGCTCACCAGTTTCTGGCGCATTACTGAACACTGAAGCTTTCTTT. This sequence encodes CASSPVSGALLNTEAFF.

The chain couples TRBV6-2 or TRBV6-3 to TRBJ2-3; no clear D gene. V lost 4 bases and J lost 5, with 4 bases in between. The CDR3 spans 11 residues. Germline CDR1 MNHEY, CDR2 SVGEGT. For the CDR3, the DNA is TGTGCCAGCAGTTCCGGAGATACGCAGTATTTT. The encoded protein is CASSSGDTQYF.

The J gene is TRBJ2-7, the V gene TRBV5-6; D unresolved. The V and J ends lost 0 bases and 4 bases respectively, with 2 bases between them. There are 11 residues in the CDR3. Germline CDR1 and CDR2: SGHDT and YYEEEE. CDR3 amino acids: CASSLEYEQYF. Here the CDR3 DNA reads TGTGCCAGCAGCTTGGAGTACGAGCAGTACTTC.

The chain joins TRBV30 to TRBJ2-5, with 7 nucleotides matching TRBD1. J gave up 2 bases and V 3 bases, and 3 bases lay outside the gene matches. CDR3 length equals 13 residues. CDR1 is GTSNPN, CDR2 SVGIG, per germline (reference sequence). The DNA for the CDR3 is TGTGCCTGGAGCTTCAGGGGGCAAGAGACCCAGTACTTC. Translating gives CAWSFRGQETQYF.

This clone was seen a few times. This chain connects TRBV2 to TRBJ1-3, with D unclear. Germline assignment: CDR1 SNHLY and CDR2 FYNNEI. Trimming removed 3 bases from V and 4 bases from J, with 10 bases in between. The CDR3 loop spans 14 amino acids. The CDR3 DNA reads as TGTGCCAGCAGTGAGGATGTACTAGGAAACACCATATATTTT. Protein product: CASSEDVLGNTIYF.

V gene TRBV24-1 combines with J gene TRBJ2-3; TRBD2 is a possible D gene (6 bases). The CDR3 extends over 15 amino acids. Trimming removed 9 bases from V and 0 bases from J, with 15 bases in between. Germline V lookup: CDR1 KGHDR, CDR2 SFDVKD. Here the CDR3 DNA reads TGTGCCACCGGGTCTGGCGGGATGAGCACAGATACGCAGTATTTT. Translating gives CATGSGGMSTDTQYF.

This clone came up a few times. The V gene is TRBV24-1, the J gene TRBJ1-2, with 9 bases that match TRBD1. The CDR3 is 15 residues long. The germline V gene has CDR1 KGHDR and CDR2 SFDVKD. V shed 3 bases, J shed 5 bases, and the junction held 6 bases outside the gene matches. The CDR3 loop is CATSDSNRGLYGYTF. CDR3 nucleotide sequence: TGTGCCACCAGTGATAGTAACAGGGGGCTGTATGGCTACACCTTC.

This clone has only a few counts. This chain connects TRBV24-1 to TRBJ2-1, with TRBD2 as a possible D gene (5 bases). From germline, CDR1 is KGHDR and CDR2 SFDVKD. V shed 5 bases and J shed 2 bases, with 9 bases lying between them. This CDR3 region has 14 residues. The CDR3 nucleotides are TGTGCCACCAGTGGATGGAGGCCCTACAATGAGCAGTTCTTC. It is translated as CATSGWRPYNEQFF.

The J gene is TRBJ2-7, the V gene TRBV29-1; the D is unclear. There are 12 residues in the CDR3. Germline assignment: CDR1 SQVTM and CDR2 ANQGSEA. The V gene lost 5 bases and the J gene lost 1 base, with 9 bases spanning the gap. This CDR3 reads CSVRLLSYEQYF. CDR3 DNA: TGCAGCGTTCGACTCCTTTCCTACGAGCAGTACTTC.

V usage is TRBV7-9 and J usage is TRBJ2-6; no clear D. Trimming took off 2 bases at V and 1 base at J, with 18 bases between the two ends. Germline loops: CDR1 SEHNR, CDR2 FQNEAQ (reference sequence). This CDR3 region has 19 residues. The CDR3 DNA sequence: TGTGCCAGCAGCTTAAGATCCGCAGGCGCGACATCTGGGGCCAACGTCCTGACTTTC. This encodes CASSLRSAGATSGANVLTF.

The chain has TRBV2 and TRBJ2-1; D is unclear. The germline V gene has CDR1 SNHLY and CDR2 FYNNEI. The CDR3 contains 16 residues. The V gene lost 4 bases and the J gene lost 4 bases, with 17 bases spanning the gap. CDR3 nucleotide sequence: TGTGCCAGCAGTGCTGAGGTCTCTGCAAGATACAATGAGCAGTTCTTC. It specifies CASSAEVSARYNEQFF.